This T cell receptor (beta chain) was recovered during a study of OX40 agonist ivuxolimab in advanced cancers. V shed 0 bases and J 6 bases; nucleotides not matched to a gene: 2. The CDR3 spans 15 residues. CDR1 is LNHNV, CDR2 YYDKDF, per germline (reference sequence). Libraries were prepared by immunoSEQ multiplex PCR; TCRdb keeps only in-frame clonotypes and omits some of them. The sample has tens of thousands of clones, 91% seen once. Relative to its sample, this clone is medium-sized. V gene TRBV15 combines with J gene TRBJ2-1, with 10 nucleotides matching TRBD2. This clonotype was sampled from an adult with an advanced solid tumor such as melanoma, head and neck, liver or kidney cancer. The sample consisted of CD4+ or CD8+ T cells sorted from blood, taken in a trial of the OX40 agonist ivuxolimab. CDR3 DNA sequence: TGTGCCACCAGCAGAGATTCTAGCGGGAGCAATGAGCAGTTCTTC. The encoded protein is CATSRDSSGSNEQFF.